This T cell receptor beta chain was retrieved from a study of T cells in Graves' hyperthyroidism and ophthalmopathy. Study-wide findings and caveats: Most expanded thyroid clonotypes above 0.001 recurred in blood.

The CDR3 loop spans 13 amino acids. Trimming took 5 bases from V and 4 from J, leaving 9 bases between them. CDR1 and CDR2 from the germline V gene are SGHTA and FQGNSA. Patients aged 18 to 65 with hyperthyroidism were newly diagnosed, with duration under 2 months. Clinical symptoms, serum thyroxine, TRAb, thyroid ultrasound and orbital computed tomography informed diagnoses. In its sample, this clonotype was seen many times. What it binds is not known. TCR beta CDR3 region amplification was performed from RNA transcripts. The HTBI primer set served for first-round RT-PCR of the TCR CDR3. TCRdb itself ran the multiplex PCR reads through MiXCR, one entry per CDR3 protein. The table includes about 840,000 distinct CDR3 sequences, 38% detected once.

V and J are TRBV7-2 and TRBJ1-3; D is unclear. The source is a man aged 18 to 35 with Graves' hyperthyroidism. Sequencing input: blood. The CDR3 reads CASSRPTGNTIYF. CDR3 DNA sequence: TGTGCCAGCAGCCGACCTACAGGAAACACCATATATTTT.